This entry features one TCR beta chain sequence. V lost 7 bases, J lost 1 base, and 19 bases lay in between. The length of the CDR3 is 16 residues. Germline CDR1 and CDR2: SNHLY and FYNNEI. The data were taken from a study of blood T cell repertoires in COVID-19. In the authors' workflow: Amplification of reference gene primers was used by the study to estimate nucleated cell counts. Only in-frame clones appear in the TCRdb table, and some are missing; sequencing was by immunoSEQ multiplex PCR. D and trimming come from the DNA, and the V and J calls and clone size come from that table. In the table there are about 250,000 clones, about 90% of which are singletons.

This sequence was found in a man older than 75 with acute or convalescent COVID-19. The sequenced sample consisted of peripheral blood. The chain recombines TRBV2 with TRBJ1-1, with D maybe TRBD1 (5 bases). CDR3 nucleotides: TGTGCCAGCATTCTCAACCCGGGGGAAGGGAACACTGAAGCTTTCTTT. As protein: CASILNPGEGNTEAFF.